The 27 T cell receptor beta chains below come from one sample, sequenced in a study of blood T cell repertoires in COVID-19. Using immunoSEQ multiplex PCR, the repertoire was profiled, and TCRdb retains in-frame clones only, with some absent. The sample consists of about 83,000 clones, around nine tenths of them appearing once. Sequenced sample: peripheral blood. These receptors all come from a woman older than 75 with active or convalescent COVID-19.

CDR3 protein: CASNGQNQPQHF. In DNA, the CDR3 is TGTGCCAGCAACGGACAGAATCAGCCCCAGCATTTT. The rearrangement uses TRBV2 and TRBJ1-5, with D possibly matching TRBD1 (6 bases). V shed 7 bases and J shed 4 bases, with 8 bases lying between them. The germline gives CDR1 SNHLY, CDR2 FYNNEI. CDR3 size: 12 residues.

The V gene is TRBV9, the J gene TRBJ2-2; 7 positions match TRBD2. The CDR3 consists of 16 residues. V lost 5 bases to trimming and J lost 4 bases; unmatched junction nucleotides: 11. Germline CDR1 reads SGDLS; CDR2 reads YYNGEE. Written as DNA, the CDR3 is TGTGCCAGCAGTGAGGGAGGGGCCTGGGTCACCGGGGAGCTGTTTTTT. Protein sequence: CASSEGGAWVTGELFF.

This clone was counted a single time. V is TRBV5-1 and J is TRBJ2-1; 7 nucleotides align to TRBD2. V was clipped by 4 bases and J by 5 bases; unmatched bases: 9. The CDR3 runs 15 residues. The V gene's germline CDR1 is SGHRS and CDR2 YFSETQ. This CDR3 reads CASSRPGGGDNEQFF. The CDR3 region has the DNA TGCGCCAGCAGCAGGCCAGGCGGGGGTGACAATGAGCAGTTCTTC.

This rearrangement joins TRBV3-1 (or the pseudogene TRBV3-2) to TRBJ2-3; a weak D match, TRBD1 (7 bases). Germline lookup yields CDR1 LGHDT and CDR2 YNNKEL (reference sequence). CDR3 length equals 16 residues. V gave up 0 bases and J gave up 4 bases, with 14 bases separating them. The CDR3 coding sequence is TGTGCCAGCAGCCAAGATATGGCCAGGGGGGCAGATACGCAGTATTTT. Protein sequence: CASSQDMARGADTQYF.

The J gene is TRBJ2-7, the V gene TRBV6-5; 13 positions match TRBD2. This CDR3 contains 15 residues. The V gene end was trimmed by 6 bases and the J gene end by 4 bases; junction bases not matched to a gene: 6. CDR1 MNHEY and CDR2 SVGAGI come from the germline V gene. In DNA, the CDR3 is TGTGCCAGCAGGCTGGGGACTAGCGGGGAGTACGAGCAGTACTTC. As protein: CASRLGTSGEYEQYF.

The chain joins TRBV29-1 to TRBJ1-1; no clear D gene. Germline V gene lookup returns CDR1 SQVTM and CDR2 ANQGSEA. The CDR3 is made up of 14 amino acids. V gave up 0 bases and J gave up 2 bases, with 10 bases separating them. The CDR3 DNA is TGCAGCGTTGAAGAAGGAGGCTTTAACACTGAAGCTTTCTTT. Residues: CSVEEGGFNTEAFF.

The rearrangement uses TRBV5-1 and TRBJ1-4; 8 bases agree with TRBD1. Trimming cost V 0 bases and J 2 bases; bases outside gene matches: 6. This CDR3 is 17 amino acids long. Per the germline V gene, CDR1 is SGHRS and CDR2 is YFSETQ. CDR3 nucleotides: TGCGCCAGCAGCTTGGGACGACAGGGGTTGACTAATGAAAAACTGTTTTTT. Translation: CASSLGRQGLTNEKLFF.

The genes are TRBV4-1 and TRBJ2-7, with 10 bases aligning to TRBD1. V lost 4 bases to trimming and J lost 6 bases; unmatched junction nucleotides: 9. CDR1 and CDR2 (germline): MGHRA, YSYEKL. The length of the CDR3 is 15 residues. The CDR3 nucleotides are TGCGCCAGCAGCCTCCCCGGGACAGGGGTAGGCGAGCAGTACTTC. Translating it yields CASSLPGTGVGEQYF.

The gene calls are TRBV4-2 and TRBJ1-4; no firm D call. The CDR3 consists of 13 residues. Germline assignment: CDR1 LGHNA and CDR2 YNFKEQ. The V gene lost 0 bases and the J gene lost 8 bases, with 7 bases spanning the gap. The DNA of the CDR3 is TGTGCCAGCAGCCAAGAGCCAGGAGAAAAACTGTTTTTT. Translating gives CASSQEPGEKLFF.

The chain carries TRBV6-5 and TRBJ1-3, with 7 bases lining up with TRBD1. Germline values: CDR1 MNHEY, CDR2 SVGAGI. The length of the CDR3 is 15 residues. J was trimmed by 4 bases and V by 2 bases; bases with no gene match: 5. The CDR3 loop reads CASSYETGSGNTIYF. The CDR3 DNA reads TGTGCCAGCAGTTACGAGACAGGGTCAGGAAACACCATATATTTT.

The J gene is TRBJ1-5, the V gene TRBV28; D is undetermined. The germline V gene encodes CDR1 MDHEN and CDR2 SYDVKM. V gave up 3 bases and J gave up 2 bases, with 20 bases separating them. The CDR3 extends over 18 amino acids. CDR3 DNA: TGTGCCAGCAGTTTCGGAGTTCATGTATTGTCGGGCAATCAGCCCCAGCATTTT. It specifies CASSFGVHVLSGNQPQHF.

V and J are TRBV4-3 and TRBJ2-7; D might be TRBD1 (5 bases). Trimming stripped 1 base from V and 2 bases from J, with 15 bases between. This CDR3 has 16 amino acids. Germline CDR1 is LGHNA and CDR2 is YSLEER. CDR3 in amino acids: CASSQGMGLGAYEQYF. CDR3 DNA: TGCGCCAGCAGCCAAGGAATGGGTTTAGGGGCCTACGAGCAGTACTTC.

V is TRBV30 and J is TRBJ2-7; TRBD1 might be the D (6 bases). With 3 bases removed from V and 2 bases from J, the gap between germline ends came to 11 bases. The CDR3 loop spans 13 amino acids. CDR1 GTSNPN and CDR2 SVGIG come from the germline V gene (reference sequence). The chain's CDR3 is CAWRGTSTYEQYF. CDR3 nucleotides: TGTGCCTGGAGGGGGACATCCACCTACGAGCAGTACTTC.

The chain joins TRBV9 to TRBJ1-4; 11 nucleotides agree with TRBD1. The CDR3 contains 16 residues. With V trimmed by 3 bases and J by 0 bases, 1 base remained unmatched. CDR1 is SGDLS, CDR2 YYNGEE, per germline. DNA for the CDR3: TGTGCCAGCAGCGAGGGACAGGGGGCAACTAATGAAAAACTGTTTTTT. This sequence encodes CASSEGQGATNEKLFF.

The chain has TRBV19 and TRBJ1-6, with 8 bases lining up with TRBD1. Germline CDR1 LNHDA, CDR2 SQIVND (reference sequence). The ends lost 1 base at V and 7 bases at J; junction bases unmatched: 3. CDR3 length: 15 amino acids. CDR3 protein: CASSIGTGWNSPLHF. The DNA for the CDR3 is TGTGCCAGTAGTATAGGGACAGGGTGGAATTCACCCCTCCACTTT.

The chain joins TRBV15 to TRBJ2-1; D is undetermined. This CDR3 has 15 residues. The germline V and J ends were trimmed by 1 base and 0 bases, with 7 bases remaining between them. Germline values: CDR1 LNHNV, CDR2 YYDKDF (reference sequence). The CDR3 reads CATSRGGSSYNEQFF. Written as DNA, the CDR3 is TGTGCCACCAGCAGAGGAGGCAGCTCCTACAATGAGCAGTTCTTC.

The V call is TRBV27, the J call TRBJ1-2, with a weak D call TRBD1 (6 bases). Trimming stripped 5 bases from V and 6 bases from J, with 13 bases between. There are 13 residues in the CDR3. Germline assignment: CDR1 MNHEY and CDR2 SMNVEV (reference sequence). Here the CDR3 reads CASSEAGDDGYTF. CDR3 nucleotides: TGTGCCAGCAGTGAGGCAGGGGATGATGGCTACACCTTC.

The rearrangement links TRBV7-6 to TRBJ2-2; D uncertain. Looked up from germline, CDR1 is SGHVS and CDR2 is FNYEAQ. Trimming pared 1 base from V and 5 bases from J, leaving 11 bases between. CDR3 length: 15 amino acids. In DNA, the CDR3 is TGTGCCAGCAGCTTAGAACAGTTTGGAACCGGGGAGCTGTTTTTT. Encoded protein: CASSLEQFGTGELFF.

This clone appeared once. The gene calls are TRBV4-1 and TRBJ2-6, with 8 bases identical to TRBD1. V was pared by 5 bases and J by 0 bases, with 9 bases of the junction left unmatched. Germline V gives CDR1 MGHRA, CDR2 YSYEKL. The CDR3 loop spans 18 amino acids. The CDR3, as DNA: TGCGCCAGCAGCGATGGACAGGGAACTTACTCTGGGGCCAACGTCCTGACTTTC. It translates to CASSDGQGTYSGANVLTF.

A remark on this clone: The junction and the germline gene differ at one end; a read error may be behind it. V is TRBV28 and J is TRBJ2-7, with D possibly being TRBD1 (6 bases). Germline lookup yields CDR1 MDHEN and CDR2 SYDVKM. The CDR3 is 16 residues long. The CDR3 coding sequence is TGTGCCAGCAGCGACCCGAACGTCTCGACAGGTGGTACGTTGAACTTC. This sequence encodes CASSDPNVSTGGTLNF.

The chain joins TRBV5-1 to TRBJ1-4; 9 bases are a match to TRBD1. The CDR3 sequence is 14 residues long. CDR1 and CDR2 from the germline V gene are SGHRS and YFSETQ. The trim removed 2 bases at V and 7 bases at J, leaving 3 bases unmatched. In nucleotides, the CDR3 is TGCGCCAGCAGCTTTAACAGGGGGCGTGAAAAACTGTTTTTT. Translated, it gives CASSFNRGREKLFF.

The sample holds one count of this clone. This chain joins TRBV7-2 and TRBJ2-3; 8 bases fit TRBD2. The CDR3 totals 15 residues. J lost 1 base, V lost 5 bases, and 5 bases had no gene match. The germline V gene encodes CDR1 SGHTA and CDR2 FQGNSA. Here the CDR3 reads CASSEGSGGTDTQYF. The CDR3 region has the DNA TGTGCCAGCAGCGAAGGTAGCGGGGGCACAGATACGCAGTATTTT.

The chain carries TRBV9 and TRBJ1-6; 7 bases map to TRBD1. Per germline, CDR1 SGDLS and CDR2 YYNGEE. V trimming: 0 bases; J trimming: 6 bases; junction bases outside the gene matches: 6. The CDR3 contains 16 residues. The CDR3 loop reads CASSVGRDSTNSPLHF. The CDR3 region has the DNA TGTGCCAGCAGCGTAGGGAGGGACAGTACTAATTCACCCCTCCACTTT.

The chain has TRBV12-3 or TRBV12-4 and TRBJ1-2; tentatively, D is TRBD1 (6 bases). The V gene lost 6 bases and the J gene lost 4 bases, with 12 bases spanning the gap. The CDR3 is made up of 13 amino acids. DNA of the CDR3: TGTGCCAGCAGCTCCGGGACACTCTATGGCTACACCTTC. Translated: CASSSGTLYGYTF.

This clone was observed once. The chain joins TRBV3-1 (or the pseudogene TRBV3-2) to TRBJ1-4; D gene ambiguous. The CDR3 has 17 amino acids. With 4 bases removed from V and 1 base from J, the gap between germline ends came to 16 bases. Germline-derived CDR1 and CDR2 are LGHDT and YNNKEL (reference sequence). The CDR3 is CASSRLLVGRTNEKLFF. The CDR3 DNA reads TGTGCCAGCAGCCGATTGTTGGTGGGCAGAACTAATGAAAAACTGTTTTTT.

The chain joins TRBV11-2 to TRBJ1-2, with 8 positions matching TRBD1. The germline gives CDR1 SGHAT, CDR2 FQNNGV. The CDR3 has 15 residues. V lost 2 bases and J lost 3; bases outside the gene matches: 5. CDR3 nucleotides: TGTGCCAGCAGCTTAACCCGACAGGGGTACTATGGCTACACCTTC. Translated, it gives CASSLTRQGYYGYTF.

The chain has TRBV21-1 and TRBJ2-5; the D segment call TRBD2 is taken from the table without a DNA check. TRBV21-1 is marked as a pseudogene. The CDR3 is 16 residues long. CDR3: CASSNSGTPRKETQYF. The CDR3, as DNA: TGTGCCAGCAGCAACTCCGGGACTCCCCGAAAGGAGACCCAGTACTTC.